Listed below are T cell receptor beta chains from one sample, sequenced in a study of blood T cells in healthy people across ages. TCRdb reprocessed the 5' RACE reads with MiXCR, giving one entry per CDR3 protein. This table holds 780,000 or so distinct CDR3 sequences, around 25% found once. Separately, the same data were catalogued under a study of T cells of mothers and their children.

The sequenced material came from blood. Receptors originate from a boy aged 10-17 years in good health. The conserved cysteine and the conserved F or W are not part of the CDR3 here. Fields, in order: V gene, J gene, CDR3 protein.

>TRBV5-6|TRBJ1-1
ASSLEGGRTNTEAF
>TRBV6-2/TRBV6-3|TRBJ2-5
ASSPSPFVDQETQY
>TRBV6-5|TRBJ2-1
ASSYSEREGVEQF
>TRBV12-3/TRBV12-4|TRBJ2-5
ASSFWDQETQY
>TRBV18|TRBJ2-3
ASSPRAGSLSTDTQY
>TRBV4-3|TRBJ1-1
ASSQDLAGVNTEAF
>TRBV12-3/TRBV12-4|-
ASSPQGFSHEQY
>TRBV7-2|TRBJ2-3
ASMAGGHTDTQY
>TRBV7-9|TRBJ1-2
ASSFFRGPHGYT
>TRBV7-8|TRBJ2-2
ASSIRTSGEYTGELF
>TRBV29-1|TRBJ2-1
SVGVRANEQF
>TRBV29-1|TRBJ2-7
SVGGLGDAPYEQY
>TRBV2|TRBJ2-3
ASSEWGQGITDTQY
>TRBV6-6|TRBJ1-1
ASSPGQGLDTEAF
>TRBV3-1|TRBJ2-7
ASSQVIDFYEQY
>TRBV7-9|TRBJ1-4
ASSFYTGATNEKLF
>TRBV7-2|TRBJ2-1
ASRWGGREGNEQF
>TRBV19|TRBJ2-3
ASSIRADTQY
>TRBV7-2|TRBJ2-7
ASSLTVVYEQY
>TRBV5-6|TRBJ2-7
ASSPPQNYEQY